This is a list of T cell receptor beta chains from one sample in a study of shared clonotypes between healthy human individuals. The data were produced by immunoSEQ multiplex PCR, yet TCRdb's version contains in-frame clones alone and is incomplete. The data show 2 million or so clones, 90% to 95% seen once. Sequencing was performed on naive CD4+ T cells sorted from blood. Receptors originate from a young man in good health. Each CDR3 is given with its conserved first and last residue. Each record gives: clone size, J gene, V gene, CDR3 protein. Not all rows give a size; the values are once, few, many and, for expanded clones, a class.

clone size: -; J gene: TRBJ2-7; V gene: TRBV25-1; CDR3 protein: CASGRGPDEQYF
clone size: -; J gene: TRBJ1-1; V gene: TRBV5-4; CDR3 protein: CASKRQGNTEAFF
clone size: -; J gene: TRBJ1-6; V gene: TRBV25-1; CDR3 protein: CASSAKPTGGNSPLHF
clone size: -; J gene: TRBJ2-7; V gene: TRBV9; CDR3 protein: CASSVAGDRYEQYF
clone size: many; J gene: TRBJ1-5; V gene: TRBV11-2; CDR3 protein: CASSRGGYLGNQPQHF
clone size: -; J gene: TRBJ2-7; V gene: TRBV7-2; CDR3 protein: CASSLALGKQYF
clone size: -; J gene: TRBJ1-3; V gene: TRBV6-6; CDR3 protein: CASSSVTGEPGNTIYF
clone size: -; J gene: TRBJ1-4; V gene: TRBV5-1; CDR3 protein: CASSLNSATNEKLFF
clone size: -; J gene: TRBJ2-7; V gene: TRBV28; CDR3 protein: CASTRGAYEQYF
clone size: -; J gene: TRBJ2-1; V gene: TRBV5-1; CDR3 protein: CASSVVAGVGYNEQFF
clone size: -; J gene: TRBJ2-5; V gene: TRBV5-1; CDR3 protein: CASSSGQYEETQYF
clone size: -; J gene: TRBJ2-6; V gene: TRBV2; CDR3 protein: CASSRSGANVLTF
clone size: few; J gene: TRBJ1-2; V gene: TRBV7-9; CDR3 protein: CASTLDGYTF
clone size: -; J gene: TRBJ2-1; V gene: TRBV5-1; CDR3 protein: CASSLRQYYNEQFF
clone size: -; J gene: TRBJ2-5; V gene: TRBV2; CDR3 protein: CASSARTEQVTQYF
clone size: -; J gene: TRBJ1-4; V gene: TRBV18; CDR3 protein: CASSPTIASNEKLFF
clone size: -; J gene: TRBJ1-1; V gene: TRBV7-3; CDR3 protein: CASSRQGGTEAFF
clone size: -; J gene: TRBJ2-7; V gene: TRBV7-3; CDR3 protein: CASSSWTVSEQYF
clone size: once; J gene: TRBJ2-3; V gene: TRBV30; CDR3 protein: CAWSPDSTTQYF
clone size: -; J gene: TRBJ2-7; V gene: TRBV10-3; CDR3 protein: CAISEGPPTGTSYEQYF
clone size: -; J gene: TRBJ1-2; V gene: TRBV11-3; CDR3 protein: CASSPRGGGGYTF
clone size: -; J gene: TRBJ1-2; V gene: TRBV28; CDR3 protein: CASSSQGAYYGYTF
clone size: -; J gene: TRBJ2-2; V gene: TRBV6-4; CDR3 protein: CASSGQVDTGELFF
clone size: -; J gene: TRBJ2-7; V gene: TRBV11-3; CDR3 protein: CASSLAGTGGEQYF
clone size: -; J gene: TRBJ2-7; V gene: TRBV6-1; CDR3 protein: CASSEAVVPYEQYF
clone size: -; J gene: TRBJ2-2; V gene: TRBV30; CDR3 protein: CAWKDQTNTGELFF
clone size: once; J gene: TRBJ1-6; V gene: TRBV25-1; CDR3 protein: CASKTGAGNSPLHF
clone size: -; J gene: TRBJ2-3; V gene: TRBV10-3; CDR3 protein: CAISGGQITSTDTQYF
clone size: -; J gene: TRBJ2-7; V gene: TRBV18; CDR3 protein: CASSPWGGVGSYEQYF